Below, 24 T cell receptor beta chains from the same sample are listed, as sequenced in a study of CD8 T cells in ankylosing spondylitis. Study-wide results and limits: Ankylosing spondylitis blood appeared to carry a characteristic TCR beta motif of fewer than 10 highly homologous variants.

These TCRs are of unknown antigen specificity. Each CDR3 protein is one row after TCRdb ran MiXCR on the 5' RACE reads. The sample has more than 650,000 distinct CDR3 sequences, 12% seen once. Sequences were obtained from blood, either unsorted or a sorted T cell fraction (not recorded which). The receptors here all came from a male donor with ankylosing spondylitis.

There are many counts of this clonotype. The rearrangement links TRBV20-1 to TRBJ1-2; TRBD1 agrees at 8 bases. The CDR3 sequence is 14 residues long. Germline-derived CDR1 and CDR2 are DFQATT and SNEGSKA (reference sequence). J gave up 4 bases and V 0 bases, and 4 bases lay outside the gene matches. The CDR3 nucleotides read TGCAGTGCTAGAGATCAGGGGGCGAGCTATGGCTACACCTTC. Amino acid sequence: CSARDQGASYGYTF.

This clonotype was counted a few times. The chain combines TRBV20-1 with TRBJ1-2; D ambiguous. CDR1 is DFQATT, CDR2 SNEGSKA, per germline (reference sequence). Trimming stripped 8 bases from V and 2 bases from J, with 12 bases between. The CDR3 totals 12 residues. The DNA for the CDR3 is TGCAGTACCGGACGGCCAAACTATGGCTACACCTTC. This codes for CSTGRPNYGYTF.

This clonotype was detected ten times or more. The CDR3: CASTLSGGRYNEQFF. CDR3 in DNA: TGTGCCAGCACCCTTAGCGGGGGCCGCTACAATGAGCAGTTCTTC. V gene TRBV7-2 combines with J gene TRBJ2-1, with 9 bases that match TRBD2. Per germline, CDR1 SGHTA and CDR2 FQGNSA. The CDR3 runs 15 residues. The ends lost 7 bases at V and 3 bases at J; junction bases unmatched: 7.

This clonotype was seen only a few times. V usage is TRBV20-1 and J usage is TRBJ2-5; 7 bases align to TRBD2. Germline values: CDR1 DFQATT, CDR2 SNEGSKA (reference sequence). The CDR3 totals 15 residues. Trimming cost V 3 bases and J 2 bases; bases outside gene matches: 9. The chain's CDR3 is CSASRMGREQETQYF. Here the CDR3 DNA reads TGCAGTGCTAGTAGGATGGGGCGGGAGCAAGAGACCCAGTACTTC.

The gene calls are TRBV5-1 and TRBJ2-5, with D possibly matching TRBD2 (5 bases). The CDR3 has 16 residues. V shed 1 base and J shed 4 bases, with 17 bases lying between them. The V gene's germline CDR1 is SGHRS and CDR2 YFSETQ. The DNA for the CDR3 is TGCGCCAGCAGCTTGCTCGGACTCTCTGGTGGAGAGACCCAGTACTTC. Translated, it gives CASSLLGLSGGETQYF.

This rearrangement joins TRBV6-2 or TRBV6-3 to TRBJ1-1, with D possibly TRBD1 on 5 matching bases. V lost 5 bases to trimming and J lost 0 bases, with 13 bases between them. The germline gives CDR1 MNHEY, CDR2 SVGEGT. The CDR3 covers 15 residues. CDR3 sequence reads: CASSTRGAVNTEAFF. The DNA for the CDR3 is TGTGCCAGCAGTACGCGAGGGGCAGTGAACACTGAAGCTTTCTTT.

This clonotype was recorded at least ten times. The chain is built from TRBV27 and TRBJ1-5; tentatively, D is TRBD1 (5 bases). Deletions cut 5 bases from V and 2 bases from J, with 19 bases between. This CDR3 contains 17 residues. Germline V CDR1 and CDR2: MNHEY, SMNVEV (reference sequence). DNA of the CDR3: TGTGCCAGCAGTCCCCGTCTCAGGGCGGACGGCAATCAGCCCCAGCATTTT. The encoded protein is CASSPRLRADGNQPQHF.

The chain couples TRBV20-1 to TRBJ2-2; no clear D gene. CDR3 length: 14 residues. CDR1 is DFQATT, CDR2 SNEGSKA, per germline (reference sequence). Deletions cut 0 bases from V and 2 bases from J, with 7 bases between. The CDR3 reads CSARDRRNTGELFF. The CDR3 DNA follows: TGCAGTGCTAGAGATCGGCGTAACACCGGGGAGCTGTTTTTT.

This clonotype was seen only a few times. The chain has TRBV30 and TRBJ1-4; D gene unclear. V dropped 2 bases and J dropped 4 bases, with 14 bases sitting between them. The germline V gene has CDR1 GTSNPN and CDR2 SVGIG (reference sequence). This CDR3 is built from 15 residues. The CDR3, as DNA: TGTGCCTGGAGTACAAGGTTGTTGGGTAATGAAAAACTGTTTTTT. Its protein product is CAWSTRLLGNEKLFF. The complete variable domain, with remaining parts taken from reference TRBV30 and TRBJ1-4, reads SQTIHQWPATLVQPVGSPLSLECTVEGTSNPNLYWYRQAAGRGLQLLFYSVGIGQISSEVPQNLSASRPQDRQFILSSKKLLLSDSGFYLCAWSTRLLGNEKLFFGSGTQLSVL.

The chain links TRBV5-1 to TRBJ1-2, with D unresolved. Trimming removed 0 bases from V and 7 bases from J, with 16 bases in between. Germline CDR1 and CDR2: SGHRS and YFSETQ. The CDR3 sequence is 15 residues long. CDR3 sequence reads: CASSLGNLRFSGYTF. As DNA, the CDR3 is TGCGCCAGCAGCTTGGGAAATCTACGGTTTTCTGGCTACACCTTC. The whole variable domain, filled in from reference TRBV5-1 and TRBJ1-2, reads KAGVTQTPRYLIKTRGQQVTLSCSPISGHRSVSWYQQTPGQGLQFLFEYFSETQRNKGNFPGRFSGRQFSNSRSEMNVSTLELGDSALYLCASSLGNLRFSGYTFGSGTRLTVV.

This clonotype has a handful of counts. The gene calls are TRBV2 and TRBJ1-4; no clear D. Germline assignment: CDR1 SNHLY and CDR2 FYNNEI. The CDR3 spans 14 residues. V was pared by 5 bases and J by 7 bases, with 14 bases between. CDR3 DNA sequence: TGTGCCAGCAGTTCTACCAGGACGAGTGAAAAACTGTTTTTT. This translates into CASSSTRTSEKLFF.

This clonotype was observed a handful of times. The V and J genes are TRBV6-2 or TRBV6-3 and TRBJ1-2, with D uncertain. The CDR3 sequence is 12 residues long. Germline V lookup: CDR1 MNHEY, CDR2 SVGEGT. The ends were cut back, 8 bases at V and 2 bases at J, with 9 bases in the middle. CDR3 coding DNA: TGTGCCAGCGGTGACGGGAACTATGGCTACACCTTC. It specifies CASGDGNYGYTF.

This clonotype appeared many times. V is TRBV5-1 and J is TRBJ2-3; no firm D call. This CDR3 has 14 residues. The V and J ends lost 5 bases and 0 bases respectively, with 10 bases between them. Per the germline V gene, CDR1 is SGHRS and CDR2 is YFSETQ. The CDR3 DNA reads as TGCGCCAGCAGTGTGGACGCTAGCACAGATACGCAGTATTTT. Protein sequence: CASSVDASTDTQYF. The full variable domain, completed using reference TRBV5-1 and TRBJ2-3, is KAGVTQTPRYLIKTRGQQVTLSCSPISGHRSVSWYQQTPGQGLQFLFEYFSETQRNKGNFPGRFSGRQFSNSRSEMNVSTLELGDSALYLCASSVDASTDTQYFGPGTRLTVL.

The chain uses TRBV7-3 and TRBJ2-1, with D possibly being TRBD1 (6 bases). The V and J ends lost 5 bases and 7 bases respectively, with 15 bases between them. Per germline, CDR1 SGHTA and CDR2 FQGTGA. The CDR3 is made up of 14 amino acids. CDR3 amino acids: CASSPMGADNEQFF. DNA of the CDR3: TGTGCCAGCAGCCCAATGGGGGCCGATAATGAGCAGTTCTTC.

This clonotype was found a few times. At one of its ends the junction is not consistent with the germline gene, which may arise from a read error. This sequence joins TRBV7-7 and TRBJ2-2; TRBD1 aligns across 8 bases. CDR1 SSHAT and CDR2 FNYEAQ come from the germline V gene (reference sequence). CDR3 length: 16 residues. The CDR3 coding sequence is TGTGCTAGCAGCACCCGGACAGGGACGAACACCGGGGAGCTGTTTTTT. Translated, it gives CASSTRTGTNTGELFF.

V and J are TRBV7-9 and TRBJ1-1; 7 bases agree with TRBD1. With V trimmed by 4 bases and J by 1 base, 6 bases remained unmatched. This CDR3 has 15 residues. Germline V CDR1 and CDR2: SEHNR, FQNEAQ (reference sequence). In DNA form, the CDR3 reads TGTGCCAGCAGCTCCACGGGACAGCCGAACACTGAAGCTTTCTTT. It translates to CASSSTGQPNTEAFF.

This clonotype was picked up a small number of times. The CDR3 region is CASGRGSQETQYF. The CDR3 nucleotides are TGCGCCAGCGGGAGGGGGAGCCAAGAGACCCAGTACTTC. The J gene is TRBJ2-5, the V gene TRBV5-1; maybe TRBD2 (7 bases). Between the trimmed V and J ends, which lost 7 bases and 1 base, there was a span of 11 bases. Germline loops: CDR1 SGHRS, CDR2 YFSETQ. The CDR3 covers 13 residues.

This chain links TRBV6-5 with TRBJ2-1; D remains ambiguous. The CDR3 is 18 amino acids. V lost 0 bases, J lost 0 bases, and 15 bases lay in between. Looked up from germline, CDR1 is MNHEY and CDR2 is SVGAGI. The CDR3 DNA sequence: TGTGCCAGCAGTTACTCGATCGGGCAGATATTCTCCTACAATGAGCAGTTCTTC. Translating it yields CASSYSIGQIFSYNEQFF.

The V and J genes are TRBV10-3 and TRBJ2-5; 7 positions match TRBD2. Germline trimming cut 3 bases from V and 5 bases from J; bases unmatched to any gene: 12. Germline CDR1 is ENHRY and CDR2 is SYGVKD. This CDR3 comprises 16 residues. In nucleotides, the CDR3 is TGTGCCATCAGTGACACCTCGCGAGCGGGGAAGGAGACCCAGTACTTC. Translated, it gives CAISDTSRAGKETQYF.

This clonotype was seen a few times. The V gene is TRBV7-2, the J gene TRBJ1-1; unclear D gene. Germline V gives CDR1 SGHTA, CDR2 FQGNSA. V was shortened by 1 base and J by 3 bases, with 9 bases between the two germline ends. The CDR3 is 14 amino acids. CDR3 nucleotides: TGTGCCAGCAGCTTAGTTGAGGGAGACACTGAAGCTTTCTTT. Translated, it gives CASSLVEGDTEAFF.

This chain connects TRBV5-1 to TRBJ2-4, with a tentative D call TRBD2 (6 bases). Germline CDR1 is SGHRS and CDR2 is YFSETQ. Trimming removed 1 base at V and 9 bases at J, with 14 bases between. The CDR3 loop spans 14 amino acids. The CDR3 DNA is TGCGCCAGCAGCTTGTATCAGGGAGGAGGCATTCAGTACTTC. The encoded protein is CASSLYQGGGIQYF.

This clonotype was seen repeatedly, ten times or more. The rearrangement links TRBV27 to TRBJ1-2; D is unresolved. Germline loops: CDR1 MNHEY, CDR2 SMNVEV (reference sequence). This CDR3 has 14 amino acids. Trimming stripped 11 bases from V and 1 base from J, with 17 bases between. The CDR3 spells CALVFRGYNYGYTF. DNA of the CDR3: TGTGCCCTGGTCTTCCGGGGATATAACTATGGCTACACCTTC.

This chain joins TRBV15 and TRBJ1-1; possibly TRBD1 for D (5 bases). The germline gives CDR1 LNHNV, CDR2 YYDKDF (reference sequence). This CDR3 has 12 residues. V was clipped by 1 base and J by 10 bases, with 10 bases between them. The CDR3 sequence is CATSRGLGLAFF. The CDR3 bases are TGTGCCACCAGCAGAGGATTGGGGCTAGCTTTCTTT.

There are a few counts of this clonotype. The chain couples TRBV12-3 or TRBV12-4 to TRBJ1-1; D is unclear. This CDR3 comprises 13 residues. The ends were cut back, 4 bases at V and 2 bases at J, with 8 bases in the middle. The CDR3 DNA is TGTGCCAGCAGTTGGAACAGAAACACTGAAGCTTTCTTT. Translation gives CASSWNRNTEAFF.